This TCR beta chain was sequenced during a study of T cells in Graves' hyperthyroidism and ophthalmopathy. Study outcomes and limitations: Blood also showed most of the thyroid clonotypes that were expanded above 0.001.

Patients were excluded for uncontrolled infection, other autoimmune disease, pregnancy or lactation. V lost 0 bases and J lost 0, with 14 bases in between. The CDR3 is 17 residues long. Germline V CDR1 and CDR2: ENHRY, SYGVKD. Amplification of TCR beta CDR3 regions was performed using RNA transcripts as template. TCR CDR3 underwent first-round RT-PCR with the HTBI primer set. Via MiXCR, TCRdb re-called the multiplex PCR reads, giving one row per CDR3 protein. The repertoire holds around 610,000 distinct CDR3 sequences, approximately 14% seen once, with 4% to 5.5% in the top ten. This clonotype was observed many times. Its antigen is undetermined.

The sequenced sample was blood. The V and J genes are TRBV10-3 and TRBJ1-2, with D unresolved. The sequence was collected from a woman aged 40 to 50 with Graves' ophthalmopathy. CDR3 protein: CAISESWPAKANYGYTF. The CDR3 DNA follows: TGTGCCATCAGTGAGTCCTGGCCTGCCAAAGCTAACTATGGCTACACCTTC.